This paragraph reports one T cell receptor (beta chain). This sample was taken from a study of blood T cell repertoires in COVID-19. The wider study: Acute and convalescent COVID-19 specimens originated in the United States, Italy and Spain.

In the source study's methods: Estimates of nucleated cell counts were drawn from the amplification of reference gene primers. Some clones are missing from TCRdb's copy, which holds only in-frame ones; the method was immunoSEQ multiplex PCR. V, J and clone size derive from that table, while D and trimming were established from the DNA sequence. This sample carries about 100,000 clones, around nine tenths of them seen once, and the ten largest clones take less than 2%. The specimen sequenced was peripheral blood. The receptor was isolated from a man older than 75 with acute or convalescent COVID-19.

The CDR3 DNA reads as TGCAGCGTCCAATCGACAGGGGCTCAGGGCTACACCTTC. This gives the protein CSVQSTGAQGYTF. The V and J genes are TRBV29-1 and TRBJ1-2; 8 positions match TRBD1. The CDR3 runs to 13 residues. V shed 6 bases and J 8 bases; nucleotides not matched to a gene: 11. The germline V gene encodes CDR1 SQVTM and CDR2 ANQGSEA.